This T cell receptor beta chain derives from a study of pediatric ulcerative colitis. Study-wide results and caveats: No controls had the two rectal clonotypes shared by ulcerative colitis patients. Total lymphocyte DNA, not sorted subsets, was the template.

About this clone itself: Its antigen is as yet unknown.

The repertoire was sequenced with immunoSEQ multiplex PCR; TCRdb's copy has only in-frame clones and lacks some. The table lists 15,000 to 20,000 clones, around 70% of them singletons. CDR1 and CDR2 (germline): SNHLY, FYNNEI. The CDR3 length is 14 residues. The germline V and J ends were trimmed by 2 bases and 10 bases, with 15 bases remaining between them. Rectal tissue came from one to two pinch biopsies taken at colonoscopy. The sequencing input was gut tissue. The receptor was isolated from a girl aged 5-17 years with moderate ulcerative colitis. The rearrangement uses TRBV2 and TRBJ2-1; D remains unclear. In DNA, the CDR3 is TGTGCCAGCAGTGAAATGGGCCCCCTGGGGGAGCAGTTCTTC. This codes for CASSEMGPLGEQFF.